One sample yielded the 14 T cell receptor beta chains listed below, sequenced in a study of cytomegalovirus exposure and HLA in healthy donors. PCR used 60 Vbeta primers and 13 Jbeta primers. Here immunoSEQ multiplex PCR was the method, and the copy in TCRdb shows in-frame clones only, minus some. Among about 130,000 clones listed, roughly 84% were seen once. The sequencing sample was made of PBMCs. The receptors derive from a man aged 45-65 years in good health and CMV-seronegative.

V is TRBV2 and J is TRBJ2-2; D unresolved. The CDR3 spans 15 residues. The germline V gene has CDR1 SNHLY and CDR2 FYNNEI. V was cut by 1 base and J by 2 bases, with 8 bases left in between. The CDR3 DNA is TGTGCCAGCAGTGAAGAACTACATAACACCGGGGAGCTGTTTTTT. It yields the protein CASSEELHNTGELFF. Complete variable domain (other parts from reference TRBV2 and TRBJ2-2): EPEVTQTPSHQVTQMGQEVILRCVPISNHLYFYWYRQILGQKVEFLVSFYNNEISEKSEIFDDQFSVERPDGSNFTLKIRSTKLEDSAMYFCASSEELHNTGELFFGEGSRLTVL.

V is TRBV5-1 and J is TRBJ2-3; TRBD2 matches 11 bases. Germline V lookup: CDR1 SGHRS, CDR2 YFSETQ. V lost 0 bases, J lost 5 bases, and 2 bases stayed unmatched. The CDR3 is 15 amino acids. CDR3 sequence reads: CASSLASGGQDTQYF. In nucleotides, the CDR3 is TGCGCCAGCAGCTTGGCTAGCGGGGGGCAAGATACGCAGTATTTT.

The rearrangement links TRBV25-1 to TRBJ1-1, with a tentative D call TRBD1 (5 bases). Trimming stripped 7 bases from V and 2 bases from J, with 17 bases between. This CDR3 contains 15 residues. CDR1 and CDR2 (germline): MGHDK, SYGVNS. For the CDR3, the DNA is TGTGCCAGCATCGAAAAAACAGGAGTCAACACTGAAGCTTTCTTT. The encoded protein is CASIEKTGVNTEAFF.

V usage is TRBV4-1 and J usage is TRBJ2-2, with 14 bases lining up with TRBD2. This CDR3 spans 18 amino acids. Germline trimming cut 6 bases from V and 4 bases from J; bases unmatched to any gene: 10. Germline lookup yields CDR1 MGHRA and CDR2 YSYEKL. DNA of the CDR3: TGCGCCAGCAGATTAGGGACTAGCGGGGGAGAGGGCACCGGGGAGCTGTTTTTT. This codes for CASRLGTSGGEGTGELFF.

Notes on this clone: Other DNA sequences in the same sample also yield this CDR3. The chain couples TRBV9 to TRBJ2-7; D unresolved. The CDR3 runs to 14 residues. CDR1 is SGDLS, CDR2 YYNGEE, per germline. Trimming pared 0 bases from V and 0 bases from J, leaving 7 bases between. The CDR3 reads CASSVGGSSYEQYF. The DNA of the CDR3 is TGTGCCAGCAGCGTAGGAGGAAGCTCCTACGAGCAGTACTTC.

This chain links TRBV7-2 with TRBJ1-4; the match to TRBD1 covers 9 bases. The CDR3 is 14 residues long. Trimming at V came to 5 bases and at J to 12 bases, leaving 10 bases not matched to a gene. Germline V lookup: CDR1 SGHTA, CDR2 FQGNSA. CDR3 sequence reads: CASSRDRGVKELFF. For the CDR3, the DNA is TGTGCCAGCAGCCGCGACAGGGGGGTGAAGGAACTGTTTTTT.

This clone came up a few times. The chain recombines TRBV5-1 with TRBJ2-5, with 9 bases matching TRBD1. Trimming removed 2 bases from V and 4 bases from J; junction bases left unmatched: 9. This CDR3 has 16 residues. The germline V gene has CDR1 SGHRS and CDR2 YFSETQ. CDR3 sequence reads: CASSFRGQGVLETQYF. The CDR3 DNA sequence: TGCGCCAGCAGCTTTAGGGGACAGGGCGTTCTAGAGACCCAGTACTTC.

This clone was detected only a few times. The rearrangement links TRBV2 to TRBJ1-1; D is ambiguous. CDR1 and CDR2 (germline): SNHLY, FYNNEI. The CDR3 extends over 10 amino acids. V was clipped by 11 bases and J by 12 bases, with 16 bases between them. Here the CDR3 DNA reads TGTGCCTCGCCGGGTAGTTTTACTTTCTTT. Translation gives CASPGSFTFF.

CDR3 loop: CASSLWPYYNEQFF. DNA of the CDR3: TGTGCCAGCAGTTTGTGGCCTTACTACAATGAGCAGTTCTTC. The chain recombines TRBV6-6 with TRBJ2-1; unclear D gene. The V end was cut by 4 bases, the J end by 3 bases, with 10 bases between. The germline V gene encodes CDR1 MNHNY and CDR2 SVGAGI (reference sequence). This CDR3 spans 14 amino acids.

This clone showed up just once. The J gene is TRBJ1-1, the V gene TRBV6-5; weak D call: TRBD1 (5 bases). CDR1 and CDR2 from the germline V gene are MNHEY and SVGAGI. V lost 0 bases and J lost 8, with 16 bases in between. The CDR3 contains 15 residues. The CDR3 coding sequence is TGTGCCAGCAGTTACTCGGACGGAGGGGCCGCAGAAGCTTTCTTT. Protein product: CASSYSDGGAAEAFF.

The V gene is TRBV9, the J gene TRBJ2-3, with D perhaps TRBD1 (5 bases). CDR1 and CDR2 (germline): SGDLS, YYNGEE. Trimming took 3 bases from V and 4 from J, leaving 12 bases between them. The CDR3 runs to 14 residues. CDR3 DNA sequence: TGTGCCAGCAGCGGGACACCCTGGGCAGATACGCAGTATTTT. Its protein is CASSGTPWADTQYF.

The chain has TRBV18 and TRBJ2-3; no firm D call. V lost 6 bases and J 6 bases, leaving 10 bases between the germline ends. CDR1 and CDR2 from the germline V gene are KGHSH and LQKENI. This CDR3 is 12 amino acids long. CDR3 amino acids: CASSLSRDTQYF. Written as DNA, the CDR3 is TGTGCCAGCTCCTTATCTAGGGATACGCAGTATTTT.

The V call is TRBV6-1, the J call TRBJ1-5; D remains unclear. This CDR3 spans 13 amino acids. V shed 3 bases and J shed 5 bases, with 8 bases lying between them. Germline V gene data show CDR1 as MNHNS and CDR2 as SASEGT. This CDR3 reads CASSEPVYQPQHF. CDR3 sequence (DNA): TGTGCCAGCAGTGAGCCGGTTTATCAGCCCCAGCATTTT.

The V and J genes are TRBV4-2 and TRBJ1-1; D is undetermined. The CDR3 spans 12 residues. Germline V CDR1 and CDR2: LGHNA, YNFKEQ. Trimming took 0 bases from V and 7 from J, leaving 6 bases between them. DNA of the CDR3: TGTGCCAGCAGCCAAGATAGAATTGAAGCTTTCTTT. Protein: CASSQDRIEAFF.